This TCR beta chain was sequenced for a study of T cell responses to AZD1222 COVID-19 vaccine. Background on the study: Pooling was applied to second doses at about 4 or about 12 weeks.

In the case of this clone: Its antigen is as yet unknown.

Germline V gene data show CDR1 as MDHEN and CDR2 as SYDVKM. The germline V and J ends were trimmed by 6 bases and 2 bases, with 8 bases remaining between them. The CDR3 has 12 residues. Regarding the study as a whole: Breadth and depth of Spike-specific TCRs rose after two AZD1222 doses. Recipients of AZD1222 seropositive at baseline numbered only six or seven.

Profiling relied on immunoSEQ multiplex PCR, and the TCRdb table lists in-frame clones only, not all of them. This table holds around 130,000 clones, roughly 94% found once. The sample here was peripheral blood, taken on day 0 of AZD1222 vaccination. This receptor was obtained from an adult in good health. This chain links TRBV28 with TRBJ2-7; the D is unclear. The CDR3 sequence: CASRVPPYEQYF. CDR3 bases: TGTGCCAGCAGAGTGCCCCCCTACGAGCAGTACTTC.